Presented here are 21 T cell receptor beta chains from one specimen sequenced in a study of blood T cells in healthy people across ages. With a J-beta primer mix and a sample-barcoded 5' primer, a second PCR ran about 6 to 11 cycles. TCRdb used MiXCR to reprocess the 5' RACE reads, holding one entry per CDR3 protein. The profile shows over 700,000 distinct CDR3 sequences, around 25% of them singletons. The data were also submitted as part of a second study, on T cells of mothers and their children.

Sequenced sample: blood. The receptors here all came from a boy younger than 18 in good health.

The J gene is TRBJ2-3, the V gene TRBV7-2; TRBD1 aligns across 7 bases. Losses at the gene ends were 5 bases for V and 2 bases for J; bases not matched to a gene: 10. The CDR3 is 16 residues long. CDR1 is SGHTA, CDR2 FQGNSA, per germline. The CDR3 spells CASSLPGQEVTDTQYF. The CDR3 DNA is TGTGCCAGCAGCCTACCCGGACAGGAGGTCACAGATACGCAGTATTTT.

This clonotype was seen only a few times. The CDR3 does not end in the conserved phenylalanine or tryptophan, so this is likely a read error. V usage is TRBV20-1 and J usage is TRBJ2-7, with D unclear. V was pared by 2 bases and J by 3 bases, with 8 bases between. The CDR3 sequence is 12 residues long. The germline V gene encodes CDR1 DFQATT and CDR2 SNEGSKA (reference sequence). The CDR3 spells CSARPNVYEQYL. The CDR3 coding sequence is TGCAGTGCTAGACCTAACGTCTACGAGCAGTACCTC.

The chain couples TRBV7-9 to TRBJ2-5; no firm D call. TRBJ2-1 matches the DNA end more closely, so the J call is doubtful. This CDR3 comprises 12 residues. CDR1 is SEHNR, CDR2 FQNEAQ, per germline (reference sequence). CDR3 region: CASSFVPNEQFF. In DNA form, the CDR3 reads TGTGCCAGCAGCTTCGTCCCAAATGAGCAGTTCTTC.

This clonotype has a handful of counts. The CDR3 coding sequence is TGTGCCATCGGAGCGGGGGGGTTTCCCGGGGAGCTGTTTTTT. Translating gives CAIGAGGFPGELFF. This sequence joins TRBV10-3 and TRBJ2-2; 10 positions match TRBD2. Germline trimming cut 8 bases from V and 6 bases from J; bases unmatched to any gene: 6. Germline V gives CDR1 ENHRY, CDR2 SYGVKD. CDR3 length: 14 residues.

The CDR3 protein is CASSPKVGMTYEQYF. The CDR3 DNA is TGTGCCAGCAGCCCGAAAGTGGGGATGACCTACGAGCAGTACTTC. This chain connects TRBV7-2 to TRBJ2-7; D gene unclear. CDR3 size: 15 residues. Trimming cost V 5 bases and J 2 bases, with 16 bases left between them. Per the germline V gene, CDR1 is SGHTA and CDR2 is FQGNSA.

This clonotype has just a few counts. The chain uses TRBV9 and TRBJ2-1; D tentatively reads TRBD1 or TRBD2 (5 bases each). The CDR3 length is 15 residues. CDR1 and CDR2 (germline): SGDLS, YYNGEE. Trimming shortened V by 0 bases and J by 6 bases, and 13 bases separated the two germline ends. CDR3 DNA sequence: TGTGCCAGCAGCGTAGCTGGGGGTTCGGTCAATGAGCAGTTCTTC. This sequence encodes CASSVAGGSVNEQFF.

The chain combines TRBV28 with TRBJ2-1, with D uncertain. The J call may be mistaken, given a closer DNA end match to TRBJ2-7. This CDR3 is 16 amino acids long. CDR1 and CDR2 from the germline V gene are MDHEN and SYDVKM. This chain's CDR3 is CASSFSSRLVSYEQYF. The CDR3, as DNA: TGTGCCAGCAGTTTCTCCTCCAGGCTAGTCTCCTACGAGCAGTACTTC.

The table lists this clonotype with a few counts. The chain has TRBV6-2 or TRBV6-3 and TRBJ2-5; 8 nucleotides agree with TRBD1. The V gene end was trimmed by 1 base and the J gene end by 5 bases; junction bases not matched to a gene: 6. The CDR3 runs to 15 residues. Germline V CDR1 and CDR2: MNHEY, SVGEGT. The CDR3 coding sequence is TGTGCCAGCAGTTACTATTTGCGACAGGGGGAGACCCAGTACTTC. It codes for CASSYYLRQGETQYF.

This clonotype showed up just a few times. V gene TRBV20-1 combines with J gene TRBJ1-1; the D is unclear. In germline, CDR1 is DFQATT, CDR2 SNEGSKA (reference sequence). The V and J ends lost 4 bases and 0 bases respectively, with 9 bases between them. This CDR3 contains 13 residues. The CDR3 spells CSAIRVVNTEAFF. The DNA of the CDR3 is TGCAGTGCTATTCGGGTGGTGAACACTGAAGCTTTCTTT.

This clonotype was counted a few times. The rearrangement links TRBV7-2 to TRBJ2-5; D perhaps matches TRBD2 (6 bases). Germline CDR1 reads SGHTA; CDR2 reads FQGNSA. This CDR3 is 13 amino acids long. The V end was cut by 3 bases, the J end by 3 bases, with 8 bases between. This chain's CDR3 is CASSFIAEETQYF. DNA of the CDR3: TGTGCCAGCAGCTTCATAGCGGAAGAGACCCAGTACTTC.

This chain uses TRBV4-2 with TRBJ2-1, with 9 positions matching TRBD2. Germline V gene data show CDR1 as LGHNA and CDR2 as YNFKEQ. V shed 4 bases, J shed 7 bases, and the junction held 11 bases outside the gene matches. The CDR3 is 16 residues long. The CDR3 region has the DNA TGTGCCAGCAGCCCGCCCTCGGTGGCGGGGGGGAATGAGCAGTTCTTC. Protein: CASSPPSVAGGNEQFF.

This clonotype was seen a handful of times. CDR3 in amino acids: CSVGLGAGGGGQFF. In DNA form, the CDR3 reads TGCAGCGTTGGGTTGGGCGCGGGAGGGGGAGGGCAGTTCTTC. The chain employs TRBV29-1 and TRBJ2-1, with 9 bases matching TRBD2. The germline CDR1 and CDR2 sequences are SQVTM and ANQGSEA. The junction had 13 bases not matched to a gene; V was cut back by 4 bases and J by 12 bases. This CDR3 has 14 residues.

Only a few counts were recorded for this clonotype. The gene calls are TRBV20-1 and TRBJ2-7, with 10 bases matching TRBD1. Germline CDR1 and CDR2: DFQATT and SNEGSKA (reference sequence). This CDR3 has 15 residues. After removal of 4 bases from V and 0 bases from J, the junction contained 6 bases not matched to a gene. CDR3 in amino acids: CSATPRDRGSYEQYF. The CDR3 nucleotides are TGCAGTGCTACCCCAAGGGACAGGGGCTCCTACGAGCAGTACTTC.

The table lists this clonotype with a few counts. The chain combines TRBV15 with TRBJ1-4, with unresolved D. Germline V CDR1 and CDR2: LNHNV, YYDKDF (reference sequence). Trimming removed 4 bases at V and 6 bases at J, with 9 bases between. This CDR3 is 13 amino acids long. The CDR3 coding sequence is TGTGCCACCAGCACCCGGACGGATGAAAAACTGTTTTTT. It translates to CATSTRTDEKLFF.

The chain joins TRBV4-1 to TRBJ2-1; D is unclear. Trimming removed 0 bases from V and 0 bases from J, with 27 bases in between. This CDR3 contains 22 residues. Per the germline V gene, CDR1 is MGHRA and CDR2 is YSYEKL. This CDR3 reads CASSQEVPDVEATQSSYNEQFF. The CDR3 region has the DNA TGCGCCAGCAGCCAAGAAGTCCCGGACGTGGAAGCGACTCAGAGCTCCTACAATGAGCAGTTCTTC.

This chain connects TRBV27 to TRBJ2-2; no clear D. The CDR3 has 15 residues. Germline CDR1 reads MNHEY; CDR2 reads SMNVEV (reference sequence). Trimming stripped 3 bases from V and 3 bases from J, with 11 bases between. CDR3 amino acids: CASSFFASDTGELFF. The CDR3, as DNA: TGTGCCAGCAGTTTTTTTGCGTCTGACACCGGGGAGCTGTTTTTT.

This clonotype has a handful of counts. J is TRBJ2-1 and V is TRBV25-1; weak D call: TRBD2 (7 bases). CDR1 is MGHDK, CDR2 SYGVNS, per germline. Trimming cost V 1 base and J 8 bases, with 12 bases left between them. The CDR3 runs 14 residues. In nucleotides, the CDR3 is TGTGCCAGCAGTGAATGGGGGGGGCACGATGAGCAGTTCTTC. This translates into CASSEWGGHDEQFF. Based on the CDR3 plus reference TRBV25-1 and TRBJ2-1, the full variable domain is EADIYQTPRYLVIGTGKKITLECSQTMGHDKMYWYQQDPGMELHLIHYSYGVNSTEKGDLSSESTVSRIRTEHFPLTLESARPSHTSQYLCASSEWGGHDEQFFGPGTRLTVL.

There are many counts of this clonotype. The rearrangement joins TRBV27 to TRBJ2-5; TRBD2 matches at 9 bases. The J call may be in error: the DNA end matches TRBJ2-7 better. CDR3 size: 14 residues. Per germline, CDR1 MNHEY and CDR2 SMNVEV (reference sequence). The CDR3, as DNA: TGTGCCAGCAGCCCTAGCGGGGCCGCCTACGAGCAGTACTTC. Residues: CASSPSGAAYEQYF.

This chain links TRBV12-3 or TRBV12-4 with TRBJ2-1, with D hard to call. This CDR3 comprises 14 residues. Between the trimmed V and J ends, which lost 1 base and 5 bases, there was a span of 9 bases. The CDR3 DNA sequence: TGTGCCAGCAGTTTAGAAGGCAGAAACAATGAGCAGTTCTTC. Protein sequence: CASSLEGRNNEQFF.

The chain uses TRBV4-3 and TRBJ2-6; 9 bases line up with TRBD1. There are 16 residues in the CDR3. The V gene's germline CDR1 is LGHNA and CDR2 YSLEER. J was trimmed by 1 base and V by 4 bases; bases with no gene match: 2. The CDR3 DNA reads as TGCGCCAGCAGCCGAGGACAGGGGTCTGGGGCCAACGTCCTGACTTTC. Its protein product is CASSRGQGSGANVLTF.

The J gene is TRBJ2-3, the V gene TRBV12-5; no firm D call. The CDR3 runs to 14 residues. Germline loops: CDR1 LGHNT, CDR2 FRNRAP. V shed 4 bases and J shed 2 bases, with 10 bases lying between them. The CDR3 DNA is TGTGCTAGTGGTTCTGGAGTAGACACAGATACGCAGTATTTT. It is translated as CASGSGVDTDTQYF.